These T cell receptor beta chains were read from a single sample in a study of shared clonotypes between healthy human individuals. Clones were read by immunoSEQ multiplex PCR, and TCRdb kept only the in-frame ones, dropping some. Of about 2.1 million clones listed, over 85% were seen once; the top ten hold under 2%. Sequencing was done on a sample of naive CD8+ T cells from PBMCs. Source of these receptors: a man aged 18 to 35 in good health. Some clones in this sample may be carry-over from other donors' samples. Each CDR3 is given without its conserved first and last residue. Fields, in order: V gene, clone size, CDR3 protein. Rows give clone size only sometimes, using once, few, many, or a class for an expanded clone.

V gene: TRBV11-1; clone size: once; CDR3 protein: ASGIAAYEQY
V gene: TRBV2; clone size: .; CDR3 protein: ASSDRGVYEQY
V gene: TRBV6-5; clone size: .; CDR3 protein: ASSTSGASYEQY
V gene: TRBV20-1; clone size: .; CDR3 protein: SAAGGTEAF
V gene: TRBV27; clone size: .; CDR3 protein: ASTGLRTDTQY
V gene: TRBV27; clone size: .; CDR3 protein: ASSFTGITNEKLF
V gene: TRBV19; clone size: .; CDR3 protein: ASSLQGSGGAQY
V gene: TRBV7-3; clone size: .; CDR3 protein: ASSSEGPGAQETQY
V gene: TRBV10-1; clone size: .; CDR3 protein: ASSETSGSTDTQY
V gene: TRBV14; clone size: .; CDR3 protein: ASSQGGSGANVLT
V gene: TRBV27; clone size: .; CDR3 protein: ASGRSYEQF
V gene: TRBV4-1; clone size: .; CDR3 protein: ASSPLTRLPSGANVLT
V gene: TRBV19; clone size: .; CDR3 protein: ASGVGNTIY
V gene: TRBV10-3; clone size: .; CDR3 protein: AIREPTNYGYT
V gene: TRBV15; clone size: .; CDR3 protein: ATSRAQGPIGYT
V gene: TRBV13; clone size: .; CDR3 protein: ASSPHPTATNEKLF
V gene: TRBV10-3; clone size: .; CDR3 protein: AISELSTSGRLSEQY
V gene: TRBV7-8; clone size: .; CDR3 protein: ASSLAELAGGPRGDEQF
V gene: TRBV6-1; clone size: .; CDR3 protein: ASSEPPSGRHEQY
V gene: TRBV7-2; clone size: .; CDR3 protein: ASSLVLAKNIQY
V gene: TRBV30; clone size: .; CDR3 protein: AWSPTVGGDQPQH
V gene: TRBV9; clone size: .; CDR3 protein: ASSPRRGEWDTQY
V gene: TRBV7-9; clone size: few; CDR3 protein: ASSRADRRRAF
V gene: TRBV6-1; clone size: .; CDR3 protein: ASSEAVAGAYEQY
V gene: TRBV28; clone size: .; CDR3 protein: ASSIWTGPNEKLF
V gene: TRBV27; clone size: .; CDR3 protein: ASTRQGIPTGELF